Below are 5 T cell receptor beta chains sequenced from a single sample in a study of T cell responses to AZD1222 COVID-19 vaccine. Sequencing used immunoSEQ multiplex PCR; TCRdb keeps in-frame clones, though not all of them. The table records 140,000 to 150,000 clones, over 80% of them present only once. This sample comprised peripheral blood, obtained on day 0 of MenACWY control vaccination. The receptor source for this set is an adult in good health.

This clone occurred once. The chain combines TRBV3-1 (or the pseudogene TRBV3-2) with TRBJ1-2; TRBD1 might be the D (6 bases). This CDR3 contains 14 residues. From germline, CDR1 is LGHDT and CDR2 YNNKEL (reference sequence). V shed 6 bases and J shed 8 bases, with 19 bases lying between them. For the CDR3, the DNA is TGTGCCAGCAGTACGGACAGACCTTTATGGGGCTACACCTTC. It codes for CASSTDRPLWGYTF.

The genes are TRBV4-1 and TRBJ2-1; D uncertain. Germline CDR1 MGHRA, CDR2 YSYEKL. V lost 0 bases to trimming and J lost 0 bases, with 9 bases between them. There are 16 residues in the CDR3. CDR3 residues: CASSQDQASSYNEQFF. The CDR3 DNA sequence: TGCGCCAGCAGCCAAGATCAGGCCAGCTCCTACAATGAGCAGTTCTTC.

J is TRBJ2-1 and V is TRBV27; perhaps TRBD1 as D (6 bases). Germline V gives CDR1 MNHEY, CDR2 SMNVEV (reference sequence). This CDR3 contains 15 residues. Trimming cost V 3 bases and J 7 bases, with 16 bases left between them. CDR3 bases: TGTGCCAGCAGTTTCTTGACAGGTTCGCAAAATGAGCAGTTCTTC. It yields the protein CASSFLTGSQNEQFF.

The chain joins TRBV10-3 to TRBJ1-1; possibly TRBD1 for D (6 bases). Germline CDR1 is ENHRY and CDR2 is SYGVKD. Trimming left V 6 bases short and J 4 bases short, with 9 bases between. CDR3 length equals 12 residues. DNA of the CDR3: TGTGCCATCAGGGACAGTCTCACTGAAGCTTTCTTT. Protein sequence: CAIRDSLTEAFF.

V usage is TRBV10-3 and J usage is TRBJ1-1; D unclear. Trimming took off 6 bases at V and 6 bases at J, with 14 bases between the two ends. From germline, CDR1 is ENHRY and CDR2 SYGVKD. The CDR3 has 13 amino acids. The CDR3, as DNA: TGTGCCATCAGCTCGACGGCTCAGGCTGAAGCTTTCTTT. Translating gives CAISSTAQAEAFF.